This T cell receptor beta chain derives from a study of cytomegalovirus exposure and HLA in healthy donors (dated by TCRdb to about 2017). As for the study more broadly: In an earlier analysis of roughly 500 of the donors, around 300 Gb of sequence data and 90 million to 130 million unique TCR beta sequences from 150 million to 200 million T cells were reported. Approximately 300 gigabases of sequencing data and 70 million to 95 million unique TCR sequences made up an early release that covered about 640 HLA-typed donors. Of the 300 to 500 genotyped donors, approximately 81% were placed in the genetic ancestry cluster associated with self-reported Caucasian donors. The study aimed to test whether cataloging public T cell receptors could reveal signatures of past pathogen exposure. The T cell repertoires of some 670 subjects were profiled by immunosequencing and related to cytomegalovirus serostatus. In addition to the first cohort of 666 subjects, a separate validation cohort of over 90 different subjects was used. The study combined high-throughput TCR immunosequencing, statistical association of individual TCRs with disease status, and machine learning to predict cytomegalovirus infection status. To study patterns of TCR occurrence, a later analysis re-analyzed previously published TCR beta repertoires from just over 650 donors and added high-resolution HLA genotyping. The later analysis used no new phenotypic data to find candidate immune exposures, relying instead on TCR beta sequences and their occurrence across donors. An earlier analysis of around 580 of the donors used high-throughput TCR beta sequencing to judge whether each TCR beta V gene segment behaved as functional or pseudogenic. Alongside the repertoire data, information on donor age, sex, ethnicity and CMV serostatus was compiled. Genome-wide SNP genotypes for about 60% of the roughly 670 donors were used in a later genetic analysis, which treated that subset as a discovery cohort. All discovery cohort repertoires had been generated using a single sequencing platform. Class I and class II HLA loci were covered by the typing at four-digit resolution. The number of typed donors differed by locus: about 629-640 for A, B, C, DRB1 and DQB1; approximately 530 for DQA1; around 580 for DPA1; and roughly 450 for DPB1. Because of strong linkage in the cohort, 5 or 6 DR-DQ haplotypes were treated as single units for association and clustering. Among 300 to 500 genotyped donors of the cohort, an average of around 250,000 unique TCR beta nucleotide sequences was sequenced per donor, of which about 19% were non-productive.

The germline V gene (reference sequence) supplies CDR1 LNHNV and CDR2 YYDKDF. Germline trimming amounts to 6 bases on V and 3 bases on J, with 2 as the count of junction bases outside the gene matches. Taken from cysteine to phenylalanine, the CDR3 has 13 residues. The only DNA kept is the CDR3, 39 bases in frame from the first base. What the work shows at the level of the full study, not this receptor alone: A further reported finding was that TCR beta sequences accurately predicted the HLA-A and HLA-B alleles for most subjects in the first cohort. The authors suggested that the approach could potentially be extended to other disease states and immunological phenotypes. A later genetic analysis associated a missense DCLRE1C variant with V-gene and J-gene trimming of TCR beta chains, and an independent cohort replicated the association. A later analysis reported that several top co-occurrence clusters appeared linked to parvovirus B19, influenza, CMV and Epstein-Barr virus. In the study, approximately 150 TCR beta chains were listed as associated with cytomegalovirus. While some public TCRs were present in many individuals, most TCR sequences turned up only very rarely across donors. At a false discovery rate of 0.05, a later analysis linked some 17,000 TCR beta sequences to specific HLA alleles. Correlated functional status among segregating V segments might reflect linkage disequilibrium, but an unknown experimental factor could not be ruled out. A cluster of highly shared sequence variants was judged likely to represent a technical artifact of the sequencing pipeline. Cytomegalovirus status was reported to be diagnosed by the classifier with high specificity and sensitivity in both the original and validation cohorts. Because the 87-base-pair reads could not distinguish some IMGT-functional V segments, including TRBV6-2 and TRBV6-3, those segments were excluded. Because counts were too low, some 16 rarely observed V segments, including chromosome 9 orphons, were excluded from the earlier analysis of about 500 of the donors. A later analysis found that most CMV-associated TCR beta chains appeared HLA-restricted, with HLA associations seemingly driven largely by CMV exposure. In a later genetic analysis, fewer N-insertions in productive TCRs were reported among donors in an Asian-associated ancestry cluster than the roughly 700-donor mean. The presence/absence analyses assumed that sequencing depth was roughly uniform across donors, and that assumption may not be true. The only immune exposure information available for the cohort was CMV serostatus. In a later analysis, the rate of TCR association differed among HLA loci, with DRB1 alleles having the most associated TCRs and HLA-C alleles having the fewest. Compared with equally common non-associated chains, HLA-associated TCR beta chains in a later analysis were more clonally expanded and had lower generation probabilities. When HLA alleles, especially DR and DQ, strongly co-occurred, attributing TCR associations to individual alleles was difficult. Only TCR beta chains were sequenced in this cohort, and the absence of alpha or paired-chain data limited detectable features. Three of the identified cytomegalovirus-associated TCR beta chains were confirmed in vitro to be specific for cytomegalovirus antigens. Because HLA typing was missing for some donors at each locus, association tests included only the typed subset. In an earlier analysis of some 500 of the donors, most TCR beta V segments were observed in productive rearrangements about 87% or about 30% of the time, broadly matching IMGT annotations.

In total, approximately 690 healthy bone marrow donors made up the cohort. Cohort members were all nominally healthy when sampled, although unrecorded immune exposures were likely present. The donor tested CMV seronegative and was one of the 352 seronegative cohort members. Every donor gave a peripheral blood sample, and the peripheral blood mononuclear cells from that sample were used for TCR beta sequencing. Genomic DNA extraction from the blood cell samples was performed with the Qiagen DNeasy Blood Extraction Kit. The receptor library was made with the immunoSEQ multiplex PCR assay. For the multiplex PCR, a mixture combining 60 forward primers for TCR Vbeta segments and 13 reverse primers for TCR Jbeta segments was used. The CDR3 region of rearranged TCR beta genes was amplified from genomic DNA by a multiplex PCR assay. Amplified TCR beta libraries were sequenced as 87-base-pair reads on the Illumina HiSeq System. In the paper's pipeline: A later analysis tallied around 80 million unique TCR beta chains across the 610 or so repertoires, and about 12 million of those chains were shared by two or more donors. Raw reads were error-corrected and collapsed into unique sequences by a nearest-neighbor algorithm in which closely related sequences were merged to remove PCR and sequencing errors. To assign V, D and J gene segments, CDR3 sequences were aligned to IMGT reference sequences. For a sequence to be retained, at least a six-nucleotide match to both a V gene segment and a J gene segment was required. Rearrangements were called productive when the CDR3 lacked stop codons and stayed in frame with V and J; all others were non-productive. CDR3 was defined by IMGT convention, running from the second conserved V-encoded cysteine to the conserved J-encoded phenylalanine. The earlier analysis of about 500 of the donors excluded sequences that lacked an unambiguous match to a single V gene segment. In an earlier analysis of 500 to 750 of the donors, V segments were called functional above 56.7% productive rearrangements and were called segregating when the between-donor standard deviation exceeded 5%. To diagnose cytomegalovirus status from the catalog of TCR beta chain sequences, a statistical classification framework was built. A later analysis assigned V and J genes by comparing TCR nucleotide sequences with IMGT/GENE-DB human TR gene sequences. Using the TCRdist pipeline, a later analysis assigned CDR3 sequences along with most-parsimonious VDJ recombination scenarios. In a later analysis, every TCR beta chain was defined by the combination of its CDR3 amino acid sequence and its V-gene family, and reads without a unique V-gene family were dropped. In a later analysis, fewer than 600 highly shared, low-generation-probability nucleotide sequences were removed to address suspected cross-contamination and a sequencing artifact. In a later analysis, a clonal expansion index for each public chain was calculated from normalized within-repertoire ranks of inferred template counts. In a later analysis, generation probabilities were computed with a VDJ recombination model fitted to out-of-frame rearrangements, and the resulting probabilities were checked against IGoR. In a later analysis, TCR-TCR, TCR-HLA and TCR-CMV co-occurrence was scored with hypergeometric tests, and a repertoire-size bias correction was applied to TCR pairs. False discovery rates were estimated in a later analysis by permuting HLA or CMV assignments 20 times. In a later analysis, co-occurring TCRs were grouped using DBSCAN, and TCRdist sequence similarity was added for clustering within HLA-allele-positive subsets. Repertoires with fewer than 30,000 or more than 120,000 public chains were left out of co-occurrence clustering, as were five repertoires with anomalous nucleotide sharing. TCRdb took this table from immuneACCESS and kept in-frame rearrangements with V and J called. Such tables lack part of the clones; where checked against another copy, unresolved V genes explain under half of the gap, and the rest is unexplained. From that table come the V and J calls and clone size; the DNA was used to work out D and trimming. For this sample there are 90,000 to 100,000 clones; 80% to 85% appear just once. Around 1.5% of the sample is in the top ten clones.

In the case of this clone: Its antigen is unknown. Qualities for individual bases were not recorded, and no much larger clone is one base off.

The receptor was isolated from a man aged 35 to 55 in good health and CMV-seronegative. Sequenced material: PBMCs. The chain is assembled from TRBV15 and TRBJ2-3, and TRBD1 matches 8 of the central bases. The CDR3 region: CATRTGETDTQYF. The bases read TGTGCCACCAGGACAGGGGAGACAGATACGCAGTATTTT.